This T cell receptor (beta chain) was found in a study of cytomegalovirus exposure and HLA in healthy donors. CDR1 WNHNN and CDR2 SYGVQD come from the germline V gene (reference sequence). Trimming stripped 3 bases from V and 2 bases from J, with 8 bases between. The CDR3 sequence is 13 residues long. The PCR ran on 60 Vbeta and 13 Jbeta primers. Assay used: immunoSEQ multiplex PCR; TCRdb lists only in-frame clones, some missing. The sample has about 41,000 clones. This TCR came from a young man in good health and CMV-seronegative. Sequencing was carried out using PBMCs. The rearrangement links TRBV10-1 to TRBJ2-7; D remains unclear. The CDR3: CASSDKRAYEQYF. The CDR3 DNA reads as TGCGCCAGCAGTGACAAACGCGCCTACGAGCAGTACTTC.